This T cell receptor beta chain was retrieved from a study of T cell repertoires in Merkel cell carcinoma (dated by TCRdb to the late 2010s). In terms of the full investigation: Patients who had received intralesional immunotherapy or systemic immune checkpoint blockade prior to the biopsy were excluded. A diagnosis of MCPyV-positive Merkel cell carcinoma and successful in vitro expansion of tumor-infiltrating lymphocytes were required for inclusion. MCPyV-specific clonotypes were initially defined through tetramer sorting, cloning and paired TCR sequencing of expanded tumor-infiltrating lymphocytes. What the authors observed across the whole study: Normal tissue biopsies were not studied.

The immunoSEQ assay was used for TRB CDR3 sequencing and data processing of tumor genomic DNA. Here the immuneACCESS table is served through TCRdb, limited to in-frame sequences with V and J called. Missing clones are a known gap in these copies; in checked studies unresolved V genes cover under half, and the rest lacks a known reason. The sample has about 14,000 clones on record, roughly 72% of them singletons. The leading ten clones occupy roughly 18% of the sample. Every study subject tested positive for serum antibodies to T-antigen and had biopsy-confirmed Merkel cell carcinoma that was MCPyV-positive. Genomic DNA was extracted from roughly 6 adjacent 10-micron frozen tumor sections without cell sorting or culture. Optimal cutting temperature compound was used to freeze tumor biopsy tissue measuring roughly 5 x 5 x 5 mm. The presence of abundant Merkel cell carcinoma and infiltrating cells in the frozen biopsy was confirmed on hematoxylin and eosin scout sections.

V is pared back by 3 bases and J by 1 base, with 12 bases lying between the germline termini. From the cysteine up to the phenylalanine, the CDR3 has a length of 15 residues. The read is trimmed to its CDR3 DNA, 45 bases read in frame from base 1. Per the germline V gene, WSHSY is the CDR1 and SAAADI is the CDR2. About this clone itself: Its antigen has not been determined. Qualities for individual bases were not recorded, and no much larger clone is one base off.

The sequencing sample was made of tumor tissue. The chain couples TRBV10-2 to TRBJ1-1, with TRBD1 as a weak D call on 5 bases. This TCR came from an adult with Merkel cell carcinoma. The CDR3 loop reads CASSEGLGTNTEAFF. The base sequence is TGCGCCAGCAGTGAAGGTCTGGGGACGAACACTGAAGCTTTCTTT.